This T cell receptor beta chain is from a study of cytomegalovirus exposure and HLA in healthy donors. Study-wide findings and caveats: Cytomegalovirus status was reportedly diagnosed by the classifier with high sensitivity and specificity.

Sequencing used immunoSEQ multiplex PCR; TCRdb keeps in-frame clones, though not all of them. The data contain roughly 58,000 clones, 75% to 95% of them singletons. The CDR3 runs 15 residues. Looked up from germline, CDR1 is GTSNPN and CDR2 is SVGIG (reference sequence). The trim removed 7 bases at V and 1 base at J, leaving 9 bases unmatched. With regard to this clone: Its antigen is unknown.

Specimen: PBMCs. This clonotype was sampled from a man younger than 35 in good health and CMV-seronegative. The chain recombines TRBV30 with TRBJ2-1, with 8 positions matching TRBD2. This CDR3 reads CASSAGAASYNEQFF. The CDR3 DNA follows: TGTGCCTCTTCAGCGGGAGCCGCTTCCTACAATGAGCAGTTCTTC.